This T cell receptor beta chain was recorded in a study of blood T cells in healthy people across ages. A sample-barcoded 5' primer and a J-beta primer mix were used in a second PCR of about 7 to 12 cycles. TCRdb re-called the 5' RACE reads with MiXCR, one entry per CDR3 protein. The data show some 1.5 million distinct CDR3 sequences, under 55% seen once. Study-level findings and limits: Relative to aged donors, long-lived donors carried more naive CD4+ cells and displayed higher diversity.

Germline CDR1 reads SQVTM; CDR2 reads ANQGSEA. This CDR3 spans 11 amino acids. With respect to this clonotype: Its antigen remains unknown. The junction departs from germline at one end; a sequencing error may be responsible.

The sample comprised blood. The rearrangement links TRBV29-1 to TRBJ1-2; tentative D call: TRBD1 (6 bases). The clonotype originates from a woman in her late teens or twenties in good health. CDR3 in DNA: TGCAGCGGTGAACAGGGCTGGGGCTACACCTTC. Translating it yields CSGEQGWGYTF.